These 24 T cell receptor beta chains originate from one sample sequenced in a study of cytomegalovirus exposure and HLA in healthy donors. The primer mix had 60 Vbeta and 13 Jbeta primers. Libraries were prepared by immunoSEQ multiplex PCR; TCRdb keeps only in-frame clonotypes and omits some of them. Of approximately 160,000 clones listed, 70% to 80% are singletons. The sample taken for sequencing was PBMCs. These receptors originate from a woman between 40 and 55 years old in good health and CMV-seronegative.

This chain connects TRBV29-1 to TRBJ2-3; D gene uncertain. V lost 4 bases and J 2 bases, leaving 10 bases between the germline ends. This CDR3 region has 13 residues. Germline V gene lookup returns CDR1 SQVTM and CDR2 ANQGSEA. The CDR3 reads CSVGPGSTDTQYF. DNA of the CDR3: TGCAGCGTTGGCCCAGGATCCACAGATACGCAGTATTTT.

The chain has TRBV6-6 and TRBJ2-7; the D is unclear. The CDR3 covers 15 residues. CDR1 MNHNY and CDR2 SVGAGI come from the germline V gene (reference sequence). The V end lost 7 bases, the J end lost 0 bases, and 16 bases lay between the germline ends. CDR3 region: CASIPPGVSSYEQYF. The CDR3, as DNA: TGTGCCAGCATTCCGCCAGGTGTTTCCTCCTACGAGCAGTACTTC.

As to this clone: A read error may account for a junction end that differs from germline. CDR3 in amino acids: CASSDRQSSGANVLTF. The CDR3 bases are TGTGCTAGCAGCGACCGACAGAGCTCTGGGGCCAACGTCCTGACTTTC. The chain carries TRBV7-7 and TRBJ2-6, with D possibly TRBD1 on 5 matching bases. Germline CDR1 and CDR2: SSHAT and FNYEAQ (reference sequence). CDR3 length: 16 residues.

The J gene is TRBJ2-7, the V gene TRBV29-1, with 7 bases aligning to TRBD1. V shed 4 bases, J shed 3 bases, and the junction held 3 bases outside the gene matches. The germline CDR1 and CDR2 sequences are SQVTM and ANQGSEA. This CDR3 region has 12 residues. In DNA form, the CDR3 reads TGCAGCGTTGTGGGGGACAGCTACGAGCAGTACTTC. Its protein is CSVVGDSYEQYF.

This clone was detected once. This chain's CDR3 is CSVEEGWEQYF. CDR3 nucleotide sequence: TGCAGCGTTGAGGAGGGTTGGGAGCAGTACTTC. The chain carries TRBV29-1 and TRBJ2-7; D might be TRBD2 (6 bases). V was pared by 3 bases and J by 7 bases, with 10 bases between. The CDR3 totals 11 residues. Germline V gene lookup returns CDR1 SQVTM and CDR2 ANQGSEA.

This clone occurred once. The chain recombines TRBV6-5 with TRBJ1-4, with a tentative D call TRBD1 (6 bases). V gave up 6 bases and J gave up 4 bases, with 9 bases separating them. Germline V CDR1 and CDR2: MNHEY, SVGAGI. The CDR3 has 13 amino acids. The CDR3 bases are TGTGCCAGCAGCCGGACAGTTAATGAAAAACTGTTTTTT. Its translation: CASSRTVNEKLFF.

V is TRBV28 and J is TRBJ2-7, with D possibly TRBD2 on 6 matching bases. The V end lost 8 bases, the J end lost 3 bases, and 14 bases lay between the germline ends. Germline CDR1 reads MDHEN; CDR2 reads SYDVKM. This CDR3 is 13 amino acids long. In DNA form, the CDR3 reads TGTGCCAGCTGGGACTGGACGGACTACGAGCAGTACTTC. Protein product: CASWDWTDYEQYF.

A few counts support this clone. CDR3 loop: CASSQDLQDYGYTF. The CDR3 DNA reads as TGTGCCAGCAGCCAAGATCTACAGGACTATGGCTACACCTTC. The chain has TRBV14 and TRBJ1-2; weak D call: TRBD1 (5 bases). Germline CDR1 is SGHDN and CDR2 is FVKESK. V was shortened by 0 bases and J by 3 bases, with 8 bases between the two germline ends. This CDR3 spans 14 amino acids.

The chain couples TRBV6-5 to TRBJ2-7; 12 nucleotides align to TRBD1. V lost 6 bases to trimming and J lost 0 bases; unmatched junction nucleotides: 3. Germline CDR1 is MNHEY and CDR2 is SVGAGI. This CDR3 is 15 amino acids long. The CDR3 here is CASRGQGANSYEQYF. The CDR3 region has the DNA TGTGCCAGCAGGGGACAGGGGGCTAACTCCTACGAGCAGTACTTC.

The chain carries TRBV7-9 and TRBJ2-3; a possible D gene is TRBD2 (6 bases). Germline-derived CDR1 and CDR2 are SEHNR and FQNEAQ (reference sequence). Trimming removed 5 bases at V and 2 bases at J, with 11 bases between. The CDR3 covers 14 residues. The DNA for the CDR3 is TGTGCCAGCAGCCCTCGGGACTTCACAGATACGCAGTATTTT. This translates into CASSPRDFTDTQYF.

The V gene is TRBV4-2, the J gene TRBJ1-3; D gene ambiguous. This CDR3 has 16 residues. Trimming took off 0 bases at V and 0 bases at J, with 9 bases between the two ends. Germline-derived CDR1 and CDR2 are LGHNA and YNFKEQ. Here the CDR3 reads CASSQEPALSGNTIYF. The CDR3 DNA reads as TGTGCCAGCAGCCAAGAGCCAGCGCTCTCTGGAAACACCATATATTTT.

This rearrangement joins TRBV19 to TRBJ2-4; D not certain. CDR3 length: 19 amino acids. CDR1 is LNHDA, CDR2 SQIVND, per germline (reference sequence). V was shortened by 4 bases and J by 1 base, with 23 bases between the two germline ends. CDR3: CASSKSDSGRLRAKNIQYF. CDR3 nucleotide sequence: TGTGCCAGTAGTAAGAGTGACTCCGGCCGGTTGAGGGCCAAAAACATTCAGTACTTC.

CDR3 amino acids: CASGLVPGECKTQYF. The CDR3 DNA sequence: TGTGCTAGTGGTTTGGTACCGGGGGAGTGCAAGACCCAGTACTTC. The rearrangement uses TRBV12-5 and TRBJ2-5, with D possibly being TRBD2 (6 bases). The CDR3 sequence is 15 residues long. V lost 0 bases to trimming and J lost 6 bases, with 14 bases between them. Per the germline V gene, CDR1 is LGHNT and CDR2 is FRNRAP.

This chain links TRBV7-2 with TRBJ2-7, with 7 bases fitting TRBD2. Trimming at V came to 3 bases and at J to 2 bases, leaving 7 bases not matched to a gene. The CDR3 is 15 residues long. From germline, CDR1 is SGHTA and CDR2 FQGNSA. In DNA form, the CDR3 reads TGTGCCAGCAGCTTCAGACCTAGCGGTACCTACGAGCAGTACTTC. Translated, it gives CASSFRPSGTYEQYF.

The rearrangement links TRBV5-8 to TRBJ1-3, with 10 bases fitting TRBD1. CDR1 SGHTS and CDR2 YDEGEE come from the germline V gene. The trim removed 1 base at V and 4 bases at J, leaving 5 bases unmatched. The CDR3 sequence is 16 residues long. The CDR3 sequence: CASSLTGDRGGNTIYF. CDR3 in DNA: TGTGCCAGCAGCTTGACTGGGGACAGGGGAGGAAACACCATATATTTT.

The chain is built from TRBV5-1 and TRBJ1-1, with unresolved D. The CDR3 consists of 15 residues. Germline CDR1 and CDR2: SGHRS and YFSETQ. Trimming removed 1 base at V and 5 bases at J, with 15 bases between. In nucleotides, the CDR3 is TGCGCCAGCAGCTTGAGGCCCGCAGGTGGGACTGAAGCTTTCTTT. Translated: CASSLRPAGGTEAFF.

A few counts support this clone. The rearrangement uses TRBV5-1 and TRBJ2-7; 10 bases are shared with TRBD1. V shed 2 bases and J 6 bases; nucleotides not matched to a gene: 2. The length of the CDR3 is 13 residues. Germline V gives CDR1 SGHRS, CDR2 YFSETQ. CDR3 DNA: TGCGCCAGCAGCTTCGGACAGGGGGGCGAGCAGTACTTC. Amino acid sequence: CASSFGQGGEQYF.

The rearrangement uses TRBV6-1 and TRBJ2-1, with 9 bases matching TRBD2. This CDR3 is built from 13 residues. From germline, CDR1 is MNHNS and CDR2 SASEGT. Trimming took 2 bases from V and 10 from J; bases not matched to a gene: 3. CDR3 in DNA: TGTGCCAGCAGTGAACGGCGGGAGGGAGAGCAGTTCTTC. The encoded protein is CASSERREGEQFF.

The chain joins TRBV7-9 to TRBJ1-1, with D unclear. CDR1 and CDR2 (germline): SEHNR, FQNEAQ (reference sequence). The CDR3 consists of 15 residues. V lost 5 bases and J 1 base, leaving 14 bases between the germline ends. CDR3 nucleotide sequence: TGTGCCAGCAGCCCATGGCCCGGGAAGAACACTGAAGCTTTCTTT. Protein: CASSPWPGKNTEAFF. The variable domain in full, with the rest retrieved from reference TRBV7-9 and TRBJ1-1, is DTGVSQNPRHKITKRGQNVTFRCDPISEHNRLYWYRQTLGQGPEFLTYFQNEAQLEKSRLLSDRFSAERPKGSFSTLEIQRTEQGDSAMYLCASSPWPGKNTEAFFGQGTRLTVV.

The table lists this clone with a count of one. The V and J genes are TRBV27 and TRBJ1-5, with TRBD1 identical over 9 bases. CDR1 and CDR2 (germline): MNHEY, SMNVEV (reference sequence). The J segment lost 6 bases and the V segment lost 5 bases, leaving 8 bases of the junction unmatched. The CDR3 loop spans 15 amino acids. CDR3 coding DNA: TGTGCCAGCAGTGCGGGACAGGGAGGAGGTCAGCCCCAGCATTTT. Translating it yields CASSAGQGGGQPQHF.

The chain links TRBV5-4 to TRBJ2-2; 7 bases are shared with TRBD2. J was trimmed by 4 bases and V by 2 bases; bases with no gene match: 8. The CDR3 is made up of 16 amino acids. CDR1 SGHNT and CDR2 YYREEE come from the germline V gene (reference sequence). The CDR3 protein is CASSFPDSGPTGELFF. CDR3 bases: TGTGCCAGCAGCTTTCCGGATAGCGGGCCCACCGGGGAGCTGTTTTTT.

This sequence joins TRBV5-8 and TRBJ2-5, with 10 nucleotides matching TRBD2. The J segment lost 3 bases and the V segment lost 4 bases, leaving 6 bases of the junction unmatched. The CDR3 loop spans 15 amino acids. Looked up from germline, CDR1 is SGHTS and CDR2 is YDEGEE. The CDR3 loop is CASSPGTSEKETQYF. The CDR3 DNA reads TGTGCCAGCAGCCCCGGGACTAGCGAGAAAGAGACCCAGTACTTC.

J is TRBJ2-5 and V is TRBV19, with D perhaps matching TRBD1 (6 bases). V dropped 8 bases and J dropped 5 bases, with 21 bases sitting between them. The CDR3 extends over 15 amino acids. The V gene's germline CDR1 is LNHDA and CDR2 SQIVND (reference sequence). For the CDR3, the DNA is TGTGCCAGTGCGGGTAAGGGGGAGACGTGGGAGACCCAGTACTTC. Amino acids: CASAGKGETWETQYF.

V usage is TRBV18 and J usage is TRBJ1-1; 7 bases fit TRBD1. The V gene end was trimmed by 3 bases and the J gene end by 2 bases; junction bases not matched to a gene: 9. This CDR3 comprises 16 residues. From germline, CDR1 is KGHSH and CDR2 LQKENI. Written as DNA, the CDR3 is TGTGCCAGCTCACCCCCGGGACAGTTGATTAACACTGAAGCTTTCTTT. Its translation: CASSPPGQLINTEAFF. Full variable domain (remainder filled in from reference TRBV18 and TRBJ1-1): NAGVMQNPRHLVRRRGQEARLRCSPMKGHSHVYWYRQLPEEGLKFMVYLQKENIIDESGMPKERFSAEFPKEGPSILRIQQVVRGDSAAYFCASSPPGQLINTEAFFGQGTRLTVV.